This T cell receptor (beta chain) emerged from a study of T cell repertoires in cytomegalovirus infection. Overall study context: Based on public TCR beta signatures, there were indications of CMV infection and of a matching HLA type.

TCRdb redid the calling of the reads with MiXCR, one entry per CDR3 protein. The sample includes 60,000 to 85,000 distinct CDR3 sequences, 22% of them seen just once. V lost 0 bases, J lost 11 bases, and 13 bases lay in between. CDR1 SGHTA and CDR2 FQGTGA come from the germline V gene. This CDR3 comprises 13 residues. On this clonotype: The target antigen is unknown.

Whole-study results and caveats: Clonotypes of TCR beta that were HLA-C-restricted and CMV-specific dominated the ex vivo response. Totalled public TCR beta family frequency picked out people who carried CMV plus the relevant HLA.

The TCR sequence derives from a human donor in good health (CMV status not recorded). Some clones in this sample may be carry-over from other donors' samples. Sequenced input: PBMCs, sequenced either directly or after in vitro stimulation (not recorded which). The V call is TRBV7-3, the J call TRBJ1-1; no definite D call. As DNA, the CDR3 is TGTGCCAGCAGCTTAACCCCCGACTTAGGGGCTTTCTTT. Translation gives CASSLTPDLGAFF.